This TCR beta chain was sequenced during a study of CD8 T cells in ankylosing spondylitis. This clonotype was detected a few times. One entry per CDR3 protein, called by TCRdb with MiXCR from the 5' RACE reads. The table has around 210,000 distinct CDR3 sequences, 7% to 10% seen once. The CDR3 covers 15 residues. The ends lost 6 bases at V and 6 bases at J; junction bases unmatched: 7. The germline gives CDR1 SGHTA, CDR2 FQGNSA. Sequenced: blood, either unsorted or a sorted T cell fraction (not recorded which). The rearrangement joins TRBV7-2 to TRBJ2-3; TRBD2 matches at 12 bases. The clonotype comes from a female donor with ankylosing spondylitis or in good health (not recorded which). CDR3 sequence: CASRRTSGEGDTQYF. In DNA, the CDR3 is TGTGCCAGCAGACGGACTAGCGGGGAGGGGGATACGCAGTATTTT.